These T cell receptor beta chains were read from a single sample in a study of cytomegalovirus exposure and HLA in healthy donors. Profiled with immunoSEQ multiplex PCR; TCRdb holds only in-frame clones, not every one. The sample comprises about 190,000 clones, roughly 74% of which are singletons, and about 6% rests with the top ten. Sequenced: PBMCs. The receptors originated from a woman aged 25 to 39 in good health and CMV-seropositive. Each CDR3 is given with its conserved first and last residue. A D gene is named only where the DNA matches it firmly. For some rows the clone size is stated as once, few or many, or as a class when expanded; others skip it.

v_call: TRBV9
j_call: TRBJ2-1
clone_size: few
d_call: .
cdr3_nt: TGTGCCAGCAGCTCTACCCCAGCGGGTGAGCAGTTCTTC
cdr3_aa: CASSSTPAGEQFF

v_call: TRBV19
j_call: TRBJ2-6
clone_size: .
d_call: .
cdr3_nt: TGTGCCAGTAGAAGACCAGAGGGCTCTGGGGCCAACGTCCTGACTTTC
cdr3_aa: CASRRPEGSGANVLTF

v_call: TRBV9
j_call: TRBJ2-2
clone_size: .
d_call: .
cdr3_nt: TGTGCCAGCAGCGTGAGCTCCGGGGAGCTGTTTTTT
cdr3_aa: CASSVSSGELFF

v_call: TRBV5-8
j_call: TRBJ1-2
clone_size: .
d_call: .
cdr3_nt: TGTGCCAGCAGCTTGAACGGTTTGTCCTATGGCTACACCTTC
cdr3_aa: CASSLNGLSYGYTF

v_call: TRBV10-1
j_call: TRBJ2-5
clone_size: .
d_call: TRBD2
cdr3_nt: TGCGCCAGCAGTGCCTCTAGCGGGAGAAAGACCCAGTACTTC
cdr3_aa: CASSASSGRKTQYF

v_call: TRBV29-1
j_call: TRBJ2-7
clone_size: .
d_call: .
cdr3_nt: TGCAGCGTTGTGAGGAGCCCCAACGAGCAGTACTTC
cdr3_aa: CSVVRSPNEQYF

v_call: TRBV2
j_call: TRBJ2-1
clone_size: .
d_call: .
cdr3_nt: TGTGCCAGCACCAGAGAAGGGAGCTCCTACAATGAGCAGTTCTTC
cdr3_aa: CASTREGSSYNEQFF

v_call: TRBV11-2
j_call: TRBJ2-5
clone_size: few
d_call: .
cdr3_nt: TGTGCCAGCAGCTTAGAAACTCCGCTGGAGACCCAGTACTTC
cdr3_aa: CASSLETPLETQYF

v_call: TRBV25-1
j_call: TRBJ2-7
clone_size: .
d_call: .
cdr3_nt: TGTGCCAGCAGTGAGCGCCTCCGGAGTAGCGAGCAGTACTTC
cdr3_aa: CASSERLRSSEQYF

v_call: TRBV11-2
j_call: TRBJ2-1
clone_size: .
d_call: TRBD2
cdr3_nt: TGTGCCAGCAGCTTAGGGGGGACTAGCGGGAGGAATGAGCAGTTCTTC
cdr3_aa: CASSLGGTSGRNEQFF

v_call: TRBV25-1
j_call: TRBJ1-1
clone_size: few
d_call: .
cdr3_nt: TGTGCCAGCAGTGAATTTAAGTCCCGGGGGACTGAAGCTTTCTTT
cdr3_aa: CASSEFKSRGTEAFF

v_call: TRBV7-7
j_call: TRBJ2-3
clone_size: .
d_call: .
cdr3_nt: TGTGCTAGCAGCTTATGGGGGGCAGATACGCAGTATTTT
cdr3_aa: CASSLWGADTQYF

v_call: TRBV27
j_call: TRBJ2-1
clone_size: .
d_call: .
cdr3_nt: TGTGCCAGCAGTTTCCTGCCTACCTATAGCGGCAATGAGCAGTTCTTC
cdr3_aa: CASSFLPTYSGNEQFF

v_call: TRBV27
j_call: TRBJ1-5
clone_size: .
d_call: TRBD1
cdr3_nt: TGTGCCAGCAGACAAGGGACAGGGAAGCAGCCCCAGCATTTT
cdr3_aa: CASRQGTGKQPQHF

v_call: TRBV5-4
j_call: TRBJ2-5
clone_size: few
d_call: .
cdr3_nt: TGTGCCAGCAGCGAGGCCGGGAGAGACGGAGAGACCCAGTACTTC
cdr3_aa: CASSEAGRDGETQYF

v_call: TRBV4-2
j_call: TRBJ1-1
clone_size: .
d_call: .
cdr3_nt: TGTGCCAGCAGCCAAGATCTGAGGAGCACTGAAGCTTTCTTT
cdr3_aa: CASSQDLRSTEAFF

v_call: TRBV5-8
j_call: TRBJ2-1
clone_size: .
d_call: .
cdr3_nt: TGTGCCAGCAGCATCCAGGGGGGCAATGAGCAGTTCTTC
cdr3_aa: CASSIQGGNEQFF

v_call: TRBV2
j_call: TRBJ2-7
clone_size: .
d_call: .
cdr3_nt: TGTGCCAGCAGTCCAACCCACAGCGGGCCCTACGAGCAGTACTTC
cdr3_aa: CASSPTHSGPYEQYF